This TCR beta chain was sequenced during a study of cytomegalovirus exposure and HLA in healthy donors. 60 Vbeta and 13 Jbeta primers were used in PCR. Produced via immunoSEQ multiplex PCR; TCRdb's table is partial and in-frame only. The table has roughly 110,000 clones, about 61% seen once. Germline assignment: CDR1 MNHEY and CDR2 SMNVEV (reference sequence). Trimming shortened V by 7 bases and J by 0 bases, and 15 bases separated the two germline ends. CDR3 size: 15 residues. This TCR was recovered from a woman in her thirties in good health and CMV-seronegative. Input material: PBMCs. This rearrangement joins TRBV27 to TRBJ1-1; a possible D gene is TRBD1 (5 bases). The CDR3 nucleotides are TGTGCCAGCAAACCTTGGGGCCTCTTGAACACTGAAGCTTTCTTT. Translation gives CASKPWGLLNTEAFF.